This TCR beta chain derives from a study of blood T cell repertoires in COVID-19. Study-wide background: Sites across the United States, Italy and Spain contributed samples from acute and convalescent COVID-19.

V lost 3 bases and J 10 bases, leaving 10 bases between the germline ends. The CDR3 totals 12 residues. Per the germline V gene, CDR1 is SGHTA and CDR2 is FQGTGA. Here immunoSEQ multiplex PCR was the method, and the copy in TCRdb shows in-frame clones only, minus some. The table shows over 120,000 clones, with around 86% occurring only once. The rearrangement links TRBV7-3 to TRBJ2-1; weak D call: TRBD2 (5 bases). This sequence originates from a man aged 60 to 75 who had recovered from COVID-19. The sequencing sample was made of PBMCs or T cells enriched from blood (not recorded which). The CDR3 bases are TGTGCCAGCAGCTTCCTGGGCGGGGAGCAGTTCTTC. Translated: CASSFLGGEQFF.